The sequence of this TCR beta chain was determined in a study of neurological immune-mediated disorders (dated by TCRdb to about 2019). Background on the whole study: Among the 34 multiple sclerosis patients, relapsing-remitting MS accounted for around 30 and secondary progressive MS accounted for 3. The cohort comprised 68 subjects: around 15 HAM/TSP patients, approximately 34 multiple sclerosis patients and about 20 healthy controls. Peripheral blood TCR-beta repertoires from patients with HTLV-I-associated myelopathy (HAM/TSP), patients with multiple sclerosis, and healthy controls were compared in the study using UMI-based sequencing. Longitudinal samples, technical triplicates and paired sorted CD4+ and CD8+ T-cell subsets, alongside PBMC samples, were included among the approximately 98 TCR-beta libraries.

What the study reported, not specific to this receptor: In phylogenetic analysis, the repertoires of 18 of 34 MS patients grouped into a cluster of related CDR3 sequences, which suggests a possible signature at the repertoire level. TCR clonal expansion was greatest in HAM/TSP patients and smallest in MS patients, who ranked below even healthy controls. The MS cluster was not associated with any clinical or MRI features, and the authors stated that larger cohorts are needed. No identical CDR3 amino acid sequences were found to be shared among expanded clones across subjects, suggesting that TCR-beta repertoires were private in all groups.

For the unsorted PBMC libraries, 2 million PBMCs were stored in RNAlater at -80 degrees C until RNA extraction and were used to generate the libraries. The multiple sclerosis patients were enrolled in a US clinical protocol that used magnetic resonance imaging to evaluate disease progression. Peripheral blood was subjected to Ficoll-Hypaque density gradient centrifugation to isolate PBMCs, which were then cryopreserved in liquid nitrogen. To synthesize cDNA, template-switch 5'RACE was performed with a primer carrying a 10-nucleotide random unique molecular identifier so that each TCR transcript was tagged. Over 170 million TCR-beta sequences, covering 15-18 subjects, were produced in each sequencing run. The RNeasy kit was used to extract total RNA. The KAPA Real-time Library Amplification kit was used to amplify TCR-beta VDJ regions with primers targeting the TCR constant region and the 5'RACE anchor. Sample indexes and Illumina adaptors were added in a first PCR, and a second PCR then increased library yield. After Ampure bead purification, the TCR product of roughly 650 bp was size-selected on a 2% E-gel SizeSelection system. Library quality was checked on a Bioanalyzer, concentration was measured with Qubit, and libraries were quantified with the Kapa Library Quantification kit before pooling. An Illumina HiSeq 2500 sequenced the libraries paired-end 2 x 150 bp. To increase sequence diversity, roughly 25-31% phiX was spiked into each library pool. Concerning the study's data processing: The UMI-based MiGEC pipeline processed quality-filtered reads and removed over 75% of raw TCR sequences during error correction. VDJ genes were aligned to IMGT germline references, and clonotypes were defined by unique CDR3 amino acid sequence plus V-J genes. Clonal expansion, Shannon diversity, and CDR3 relatedness (CalcPairwiseDistances, ClusterSamples) were evaluated with VDJtools, and phylogenetic trees were built with CLCbio workbench. Using coefficient-of-variation modelling across technical triplicates, the study counted a clone as expanded if it had at least 8 unique UMIs. TCRdb passed the public sequencing reads through fastp at Q25 and MiXCR, retaining productive beta sequences. Rows with one shared CDR3 protein collapse into an entry with the most common genes and DNA. TCRdb, rather than the study authors, made the V and J calls. The table for this sample lists 95,000 to 150,000 distinct CDR3 sequences; 3% to 3.5% of them were counted only once. Over 1% of the sample is held by the ten biggest clonotypes.

This clonotype came up many times. Its antigen specificity is not known. There are no base qualities to consult, and no much larger clone falls within one base. The clonotype comes from a woman aged 25 to 39 with multiple sclerosis. What was sequenced was PBMCs.

The CDR3 protein: CASSLTSSGGTDTQYF. DNA sequence: TGCGCCAGCAGCTTAACATCTAGCGGGGGCACAGATACGCAGTATTTT. Recombination connected TRBV5-1 to TRBJ2-3; TRBD2 lines up with 9 middle nucleotides. From its cysteine to its phenylalanine, the CDR3 spans 16 amino acids. CDR3 DNA only is kept here, 48 bases in frame from base 1. Trimming leaves V shorter by 2 bases and J shorter by 1 base, with the junction holding 5 bases beyond the gene matches. CDR1 and CDR2 are drawn from the germline V gene: SGHRS, YFSETQ.